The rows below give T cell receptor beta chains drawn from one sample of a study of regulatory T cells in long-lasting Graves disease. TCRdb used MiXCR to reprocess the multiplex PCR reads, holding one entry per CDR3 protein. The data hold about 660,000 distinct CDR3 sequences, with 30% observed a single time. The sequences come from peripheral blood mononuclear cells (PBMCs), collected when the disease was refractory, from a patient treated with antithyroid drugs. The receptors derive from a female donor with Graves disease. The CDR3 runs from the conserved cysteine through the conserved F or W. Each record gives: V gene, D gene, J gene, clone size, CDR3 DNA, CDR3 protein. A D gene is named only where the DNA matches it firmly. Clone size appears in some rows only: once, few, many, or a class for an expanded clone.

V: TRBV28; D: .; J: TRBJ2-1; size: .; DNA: TGTGCCAGCGTGGGGTACAATGAGCAGTTCTTC; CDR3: CASVGYNEQFF
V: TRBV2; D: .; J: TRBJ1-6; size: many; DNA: TGTGCCAGCGCACCGGGCAGGGGAGGGTCCCCCCTCCACTTT; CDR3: CASAPGRGGSPLHF
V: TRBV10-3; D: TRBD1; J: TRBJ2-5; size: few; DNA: TGTGCCATCAGTGAGAGGAAAGGGACAGGGGACCAAGAGACCCAGTACTTC; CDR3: CAISERKGTGDQETQYF
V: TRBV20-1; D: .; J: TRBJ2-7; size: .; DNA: TGCAGTGCTAGACGGCCGGGGAGCTCCTACGAGCAGTACTTC; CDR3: CSARRPGSSYEQYF
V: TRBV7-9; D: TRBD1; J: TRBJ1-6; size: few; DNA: TGTGCCAGCAGCGCCACAGGGGCGGGTAATTCACCCCTCCACTTT; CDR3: CASSATGAGNSPLHF
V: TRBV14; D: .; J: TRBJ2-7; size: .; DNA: TGTGCCAGCAGCCAACGTTCGGGGAGATCCTACGAGCAGTACTTC; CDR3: CASSQRSGRSYEQYF
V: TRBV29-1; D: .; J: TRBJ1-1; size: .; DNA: TGCAGCGTTGAAACCGGGCCATTCGACACTGAAGCTTTCTTT; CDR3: CSVETGPFDTEAFF
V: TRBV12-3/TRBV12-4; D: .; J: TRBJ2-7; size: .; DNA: TGTGCCAGCAGTTTGGGGGGACAGAGGAACGAGCAGTACTTC; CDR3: CASSLGGQRNEQYF
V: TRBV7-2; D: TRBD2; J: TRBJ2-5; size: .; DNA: TGTGCCAGCGGCCTGGGACTAGCGGAGTACTTC; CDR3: CASGLGLAEYF
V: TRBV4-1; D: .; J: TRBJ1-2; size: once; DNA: TGCGCCAGCAGCCATCCCACTGCAAGAGCACCCTATGGCTACACCTTC; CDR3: CASSHPTARAPYGYTF
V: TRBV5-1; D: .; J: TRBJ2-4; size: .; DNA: TGCGCCAGCAGTGGGGGGCTGGTAAACATTCAGTACTTC; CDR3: CASSGGLVNIQYF
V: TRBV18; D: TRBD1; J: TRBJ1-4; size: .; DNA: TGTGCCAGCTCACCAGAGACAGGGGGAACGTTGTTTTTT; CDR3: CASSPETGGTLFF
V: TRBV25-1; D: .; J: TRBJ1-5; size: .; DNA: TGTGCCAGCAGGCCCCAGGGATACAATCAGCCCCAGCATTTT; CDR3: CASRPQGYNQPQHF
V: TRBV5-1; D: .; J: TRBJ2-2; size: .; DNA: TGCGCCAGCAGCCCCTTGGGCCGAACGAACACCGGGGAGCTGTTTTTT; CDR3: CASSPLGRTNTGELFF
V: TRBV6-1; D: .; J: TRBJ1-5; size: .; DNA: TGTGCCAGCAGTGAAGCGCCCCGGAAGCCCCAGCATTTT; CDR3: CASSEAPRKPQHF
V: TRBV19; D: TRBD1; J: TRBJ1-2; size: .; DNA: TGTGCCAGCACTCGGGGACAGGGCTATGGCTACACCTTC; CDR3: CASTRGQGYGYTF
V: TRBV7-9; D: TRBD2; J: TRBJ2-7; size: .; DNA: TGTGCCAGCAGCTCACTAGCGTCTAGCTCCTACGAGCAGTACTTC; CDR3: CASSSLASSSYEQYF
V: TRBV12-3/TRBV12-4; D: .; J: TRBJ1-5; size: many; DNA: TGTGCCAGCAGTTTAGCCGGCCAGCGCAATCAGCCCCAGCATTTT; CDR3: CASSLAGQRNQPQHF
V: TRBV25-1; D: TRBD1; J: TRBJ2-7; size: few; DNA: TGTGCCAGCAGTGAATTCCGGGACAGAGCTTCCTACGAGCAGTACTTC; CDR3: CASSEFRDRASYEQYF
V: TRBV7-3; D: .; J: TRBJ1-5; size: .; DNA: TGTGCCAGCAGCTTCAGGCCCGGGCAGCCCCAGCATTTT; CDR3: CASSFRPGQPQHF
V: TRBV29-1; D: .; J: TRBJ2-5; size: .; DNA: TGCAACGTTGAAACGCTAGTCCAAGAGACCCAGTACTTC; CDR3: CNVETLVQETQYF
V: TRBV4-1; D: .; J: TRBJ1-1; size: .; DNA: TGCGCCAGCAGCCAAGTATTACCCGCCTTGAACACTGAAGCTTTCTTT; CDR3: CASSQVLPALNTEAFF
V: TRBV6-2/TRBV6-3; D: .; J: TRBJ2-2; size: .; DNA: TGTGCCAGCAGCCCCGCCCGGGACACGAACACCGGGGAGCTGTTTTTT; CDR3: CASSPARDTNTGELFF
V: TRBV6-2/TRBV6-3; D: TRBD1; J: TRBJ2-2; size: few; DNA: TGTGCCAGCAGACGCGGACAGGGGAGTACCGGGGAGCTGTTTTTT; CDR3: CASRRGQGSTGELFF
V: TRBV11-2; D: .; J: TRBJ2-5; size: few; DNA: TGTGCCAGCAGCTCGACAGACAACCAAGAGACCCAGTACTTC; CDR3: CASSSTDNQETQYF
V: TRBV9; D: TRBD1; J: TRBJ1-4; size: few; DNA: TGTGCCAGCAGCGGGGACAGGGATGGCGAAAAACTGTTTTTT; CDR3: CASSGDRDGEKLFF
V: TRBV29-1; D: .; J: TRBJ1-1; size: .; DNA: TGCAGCGGGGTAAGAGACACTGAAGCTTTCTTT; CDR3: CSGVRDTEAFF
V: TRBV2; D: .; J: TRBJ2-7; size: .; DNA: TGTGCCAGCAGTTGGGCAGGGGGGGACTTTTCGGGAGAGCAGTACTTC; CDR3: CASSWAGGDFSGEQYF
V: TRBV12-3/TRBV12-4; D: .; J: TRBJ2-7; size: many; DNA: TGTGCCAGCAGTTTCGGGCGCTCCTACGAGCAGTACTTC; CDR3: CASSFGRSYEQYF
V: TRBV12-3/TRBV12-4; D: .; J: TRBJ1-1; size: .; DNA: TGTGCCAGCAGTTTTGTCAGGAGGGCTGAAGCTTTCTTT; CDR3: CASSFVRRAEAFF
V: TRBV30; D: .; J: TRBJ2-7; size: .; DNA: TGTGCCTGGAGTGGGGGGACCGGGGCCTACGAGCAGTACTTC; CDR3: CAWSGGTGAYEQYF
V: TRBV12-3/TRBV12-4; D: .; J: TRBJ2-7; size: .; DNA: TGTGCCAGCAGGGGGGCTCTCGGGTTCGACGAGCAGTACTTC; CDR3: CASRGALGFDEQYF
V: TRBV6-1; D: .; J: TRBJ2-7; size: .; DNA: TGTGCCAGCAGTGCGACAGCGAACTACGAGCAGTACTTC; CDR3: CASSATANYEQYF
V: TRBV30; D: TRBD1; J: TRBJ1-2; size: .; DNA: TGTGCCTGGAGTGTACCAGGGGGAGGTGGCTATGGCTACACCTTC; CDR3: CAWSVPGGGGYGYTF
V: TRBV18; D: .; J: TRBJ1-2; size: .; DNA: TGTGCCAGCTCACCTCGGGGGGATGGCTACACCTTC; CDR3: CASSPRGDGYTF
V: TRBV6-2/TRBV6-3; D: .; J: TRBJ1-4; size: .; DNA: TGTGCCAGCAGTTACTCAACAGGGATGGGCGCAACTAATGAAAAACTGTTTTTT; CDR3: CASSYSTGMGATNEKLFF
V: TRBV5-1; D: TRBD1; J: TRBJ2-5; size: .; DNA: TGCGCCAGCAGCAGGGGACAGGGCTCTCCGGAGACCCAGTACTTC; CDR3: CASSRGQGSPETQYF
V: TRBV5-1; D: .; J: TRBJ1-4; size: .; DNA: TGCGCCAGCAGCTTGTTACCAGGGCGGGAAAAACTGTTTTTT; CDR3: CASSLLPGREKLFF
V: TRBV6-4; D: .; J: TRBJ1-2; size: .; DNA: TGTGCCAGCAGTTACGGTAACTATGGCTGCACCTTC; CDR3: CASSYGNYGCTF
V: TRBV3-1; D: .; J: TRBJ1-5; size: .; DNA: TGTGCCAGCAGCCCCGACACGGGGAATCAGCCCCAGCATTTT; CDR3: CASSPDTGNQPQHF
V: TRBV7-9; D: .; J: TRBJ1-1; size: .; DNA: TGTGCCAGCAGCTTAGCCAGGCAGAAGTTGAACACTGAAGCTTTCTTT; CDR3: CASSLARQKLNTEAFF
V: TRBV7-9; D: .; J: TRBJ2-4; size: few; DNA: TGTGCCAGCAGCCCAGACCTGAGGGGGGAGCTCCGGAGAAACATTCAGTACTTC; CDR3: CASSPDLRGELRRNIQYF
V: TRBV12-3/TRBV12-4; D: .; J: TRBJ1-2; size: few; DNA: TGTGCCAGCAGTTTACTATATGACCCACAACAACAAGACTATGGCTACACCTTC; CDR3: CASSLLYDPQQQDYGYTF
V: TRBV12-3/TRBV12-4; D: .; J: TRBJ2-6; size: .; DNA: TGTGCCAGCAGCGGTTGGGGAGTTGCGCGGGCTGGGGCCAACGTCCTGACTTTC; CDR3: CASSGWGVARAGANVLTF
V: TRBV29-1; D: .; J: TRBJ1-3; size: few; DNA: TGCAGCGCCGTCGACACTCTTGCTGGAAACACCATATATTTT; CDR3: CSAVDTLAGNTIYF
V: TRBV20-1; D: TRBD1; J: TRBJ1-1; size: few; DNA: TGCAGTGCTAGAGGCCCCGGACAGGGGCACACTGAAGCTTTCTTT; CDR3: CSARGPGQGHTEAFF
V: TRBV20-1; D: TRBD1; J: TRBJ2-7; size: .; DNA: TGCAGTGCTAGAAAAGGGACAGGCCTAGGTGACGAGCAGTACTTC; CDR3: CSARKGTGLGDEQYF
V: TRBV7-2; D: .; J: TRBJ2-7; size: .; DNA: TGTGCCAGCAGCTTACCCCCTGGCTACGAGCAGTACTTC; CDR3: CASSLPPGYEQYF
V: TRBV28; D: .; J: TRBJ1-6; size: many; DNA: TGTGCCAGCAGTTTTCAGAGGCAGTCCGCAAACTTT; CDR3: CASSFQRQSANF
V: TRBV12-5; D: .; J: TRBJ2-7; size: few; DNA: TGTGCTAGTGGTTTGGTCGGCGGGAACCCTACCTACGAGCAGTACTTC; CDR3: CASGLVGGNPTYEQYF
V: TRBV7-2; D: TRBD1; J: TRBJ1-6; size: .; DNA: TGTGCCAGCAGCTTAAATACAGGGGATATTTCACCCCTCCACTTT; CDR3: CASSLNTGDISPLHF
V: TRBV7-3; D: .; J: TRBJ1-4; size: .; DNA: TGTGCCACATCTGCAGAAGTAGGTGAAAAACTGTTTTTT; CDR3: CATSAEVGEKLFF
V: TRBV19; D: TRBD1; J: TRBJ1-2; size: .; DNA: TGTGCCAGTAGTACGTACAGGGGAAGGACAGATGGCTACACCTTC; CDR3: CASSTYRGRTDGYTF
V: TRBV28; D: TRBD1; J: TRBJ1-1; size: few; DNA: TGTGCCAGCAGTCCAATGGACAGGGGGCTCACTGAAGCTTTCTTT; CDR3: CASSPMDRGLTEAFF
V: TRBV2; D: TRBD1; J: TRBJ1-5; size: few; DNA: TGTGCCAGCAGTGAAGGGACAGGGAACCTTAACCAGCCCCAGCATTTT; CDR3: CASSEGTGNLNQPQHF
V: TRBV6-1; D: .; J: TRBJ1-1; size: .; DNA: TGTGCCAGCAGAAGCTTCCTCGGGGGGAACACTGAAGCTTTCTTT; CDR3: CASRSFLGGNTEAFF
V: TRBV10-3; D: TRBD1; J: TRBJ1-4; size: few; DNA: TGTGCCTCCACGGACAGGGCTAATGAAAAACTGTTTTTT; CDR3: CASTDRANEKLFF
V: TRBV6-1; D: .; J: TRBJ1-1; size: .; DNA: TGTGCCAGCAGTCCTCGGCAGTTAGGGGCCACTGAAGCTTTCTTT; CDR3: CASSPRQLGATEAFF
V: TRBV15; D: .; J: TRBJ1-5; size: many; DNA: TGTGCCACCAGCAGTATCCCAATGAGCAATCAGCCCCAGCATTTT; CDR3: CATSSIPMSNQPQHF
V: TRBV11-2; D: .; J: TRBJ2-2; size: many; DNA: TGTGCCAGCAGCTCCCTCGACAGGAAGAACACCGGGGAGCTGTTTTTT; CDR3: CASSSLDRKNTGELFF